A selection of T cell receptor beta chains follows, all from one sample in a study of T cells in Graves' hyperthyroidism and ophthalmopathy. TCRdb independently ran MiXCR on the multiplex PCR reads; one entry per CDR3 protein. The table lists some 700,000 distinct CDR3 sequences, around 15% of them singletons. The sample consisted of blood. The origin of the receptors is a middle-aged man with Graves' hyperthyroidism. Each CDR3 is given with its conserved first and last residue. D genes are given only for firm matches. Where a row states a size, it is once, few, many or the class of an expanded clone; other rows omit it.

clone size,D gene,V gene,J gene,CDR3 DNA,CDR3 protein
NA,NA,TRBV16,TRBJ2-2,TGTGCCAGCAGCCAACCGTCCCGGGGGCGGAACACCGGGGAGCTGTTTTTT,CASSQPSRGRNTGELFF
many,NA,TRBV29-1,TRBJ1-1,TGCAGCGTTGCGGGCAGGGGAGGCACTGAAGCTTTCTTT,CSVAGRGGTEAFF
many,NA,TRBV7-3,TRBJ2-1,TGTGCCAGCAGTCGGGCGGGATCCGTGAATGAGCAGTTCTTC,CASSRAGSVNEQFF
NA,NA,TRBV4-2,TRBJ2-1,TGTGCCAGCAGCCAAGACCTCCCAGCGCTTTACAATGAGCAGTTCTTC,CASSQDLPALYNEQFF
many,TRBD1,TRBV12-3/TRBV12-4,TRBJ1-5,TGTGCCAGCAGGCCGGGACAGGGTGATCAGCCCCAGCATTTT,CASRPGQGDQPQHF
once,NA,TRBV7-3,TRBJ1-2,TGTGCCAGCAGCTTAATGGGGGGGACGGACAAGTATGACTACACCTTC,CASSLMGGTDKYDYTF
few,NA,TRBV7-9,TRBJ2-4,TGTGCCTGCAGCCCAATAGCCAAAAACATTCAGTACTTC,CACSPIAKNIQYF
many,TRBD1,TRBV11-2,TRBJ2-4,TGTGCCAGCAGCGTAGGGGACAGGGTTAAAAACATTCAGTACTTC,CASSVGDRVKNIQYF
many,NA,TRBV3-1,TRBJ1-1,TGTGCCAGCAGCCAATTCATGAACACTGAAGCTTTCTTT,CASSQFMNTEAFF
NA,TRBD1,TRBV28,TRBJ1-5,TGTGCCAGCACCCGGGACAGCCTCCACCAGCCCCAGCATTTT,CASTRDSLHQPQHF
many,NA,TRBV27,TRBJ1-2,TGTGCCAGCAGTTCCCCTCGGCGTAACGGCTACACCTTC,CASSSPRRNGYTF
NA,NA,TRBV9,TRBJ1-1,TGTGCCAGCAGCGTAGATGCGGGGCCGGATGAAGCTTTCTTT,CASSVDAGPDEAFF
many,NA,TRBV28,TRBJ2-4,TGTGCCAGCAGTTTATCCAGCCTAGCCAAAAACATTCAGTACTTC,CASSLSSLAKNIQYF
many,TRBD2,TRBV12-3/TRBV12-4,TRBJ2-2,TGTGCCAGCATCCTCCTTCCTAGCGGGGACACCGGGGAGCTGTTTTTT,CASILLPSGDTGELFF
NA,TRBD2,TRBV20-1,TRBJ2-7,TGCAGTGCTAAGGGGACTAGCGGAAGAAGCTCCTACGAGCAGTACTTC,CSAKGTSGRSSYEQYF
NA,TRBD2,TRBV5-1,TRBJ2-1,TGCGCCAGCAGCTTGGGACTAGCGGGAGGGACTGAGCAGTTCTTC,CASSLGLAGGTEQFF
many,NA,TRBV6-1,TRBJ1-1,TGTGCCAGCAGTGAAGGAATCGGGGTTCTGAACACTGAAGCTTTCTTT,CASSEGIGVLNTEAFF